This T cell receptor (beta chain) is drawn from a study of CD8 T cells in ankylosing spondylitis. This clonotype was seen a few times. Trimming took 2 bases from V and 4 from J, leaving 18 bases between them. The length of the CDR3 is 17 residues. The germline gives CDR1 ENHRY, CDR2 SYGVKD. Libraries for TCR beta were made by quantitative 5'-RACE with molecular barcodes. TCRdb re-called the 5' RACE reads with MiXCR, one entry per CDR3 protein. Of 250,000 or so distinct CDR3 sequences in the sample, more than 15% were seen once. The rearrangement joins TRBV10-3 to TRBJ2-1; TRBD2 might be the D (6 bases). The sequenced sample consisted of blood, either unsorted or a sorted T cell fraction (not recorded which). The sequence came from a male donor with ankylosing spondylitis or in good health (not recorded which). CDR3 DNA: TGTGCCATCAGTGAGCCTCAACTGGGGGGAGATTACAATGAGCAGTTCTTC. Its translation: CAISEPQLGGDYNEQFF.